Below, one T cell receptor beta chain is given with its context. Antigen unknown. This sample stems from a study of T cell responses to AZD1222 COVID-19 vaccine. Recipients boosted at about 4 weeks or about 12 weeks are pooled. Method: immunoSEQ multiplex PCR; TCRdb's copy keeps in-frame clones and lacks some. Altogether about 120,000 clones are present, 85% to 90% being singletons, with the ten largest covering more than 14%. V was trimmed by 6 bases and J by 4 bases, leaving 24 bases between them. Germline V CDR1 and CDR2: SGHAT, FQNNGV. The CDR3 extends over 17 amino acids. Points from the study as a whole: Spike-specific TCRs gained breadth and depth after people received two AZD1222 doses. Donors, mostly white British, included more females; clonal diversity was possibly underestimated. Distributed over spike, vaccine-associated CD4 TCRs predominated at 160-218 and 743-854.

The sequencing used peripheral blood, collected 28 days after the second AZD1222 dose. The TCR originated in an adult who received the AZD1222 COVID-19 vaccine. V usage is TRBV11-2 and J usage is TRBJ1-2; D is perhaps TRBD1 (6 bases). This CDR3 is CASSPPGGGAWGYGYTF. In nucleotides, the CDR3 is TGTGCCAGCAGTCCTCCTGGGGGGGGCGCATGGGGCTATGGCTACACCTTC.